The rows below give T cell receptor beta chains drawn from one sample of a study of a mutant IDH1 vaccine in newly diagnosed glioma. Profiled with immunoSEQ multiplex PCR; TCRdb holds only in-frame clones, not every one. The top ten hold about 18% of the sample, which has 35,000 to 40,000 clones, roughly 92% seen once. The material was PBMCs, obtained from a glioma patient treated with radiotherapy, temozolomide or both. Receptor source: a man between 18 and 35 years old with glioma. Both conserved end residues are part of each CDR3. The D gene is left open where the match is weak. Part of the rows lack a size; the others show once, few, many or a class for expanded clones.

TRBV7-2	TRBJ2-2	-	-	TGTGCCAGCATCCCGGAAGGGGGGCGCACCGGGGAGCTGTTTTTT	CASIPEGGRTGELFF
TRBV5-4	TRBJ1-1	-	-	TGTGCCAGCAGCTTAATGGGTCTGAACACTGAAGCTTTCTTT	CASSLMGLNTEAFF
TRBV7-8	TRBJ2-3	-	TRBD2	TGTGCCAGCAGCTCATTAGCGGGAGGTCTTGATACGCAGTATTTT	CASSSLAGGLDTQYF
TRBV2	TRBJ1-3	-	TRBD1	TGTGCCAGCATCGAAGGTCGAGGAGCCAGGGGGAACACCATATATTTT	CASIEGRGARGNTIYF
TRBV9	TRBJ2-5	once	-	TGTGCCAGCAGCGTAGGGGGGCAAGAGACCCAGTACTTC	CASSVGGQETQYF
TRBV28	TRBJ1-5	-	-	TGTGCCAGCAGTCCGGGGGGTAGCAATCAGCCCCAGCATTTT	CASSPGGSNQPQHF
TRBV19	TRBJ1-5	-	TRBD1	TGTGCCAGTAGTATGGCGGACAGGTATATTAGCAATCAGCCCCAGCATTTT	CASSMADRYISNQPQHF
TRBV4-1	TRBJ2-7	few	-	TGCGCCAGCAGGGTAGGGCAGGGGACCTCCTACGAGCAGTACTTC	CASRVGQGTSYEQYF
TRBV30	TRBJ1-3	-	-	TGTGCCTGGAGTGTAGTGGGGGGAAACACCATATATTTT	CAWSVVGGNTIYF
TRBV2	TRBJ2-1	-	TRBD2	TGTGCCAGCGGGCCCGGCGGGAGGGCCTACAATGAGCAGTTCTTC	CASGPGGRAYNEQFF
TRBV5-1	TRBJ2-5	-	TRBD2	TGCGCCAGCAGCTCCTTCGGCGGGAGGGCAGGGGAGACCCAGTACTTC	CASSSFGGRAGETQYF
TRBV5-1	TRBJ2-7	-	TRBD2	TGCGCCAGCAGCTTGGGGCCGGGAGGGCCCTACGAGCAGTACTTC	CASSLGPGGPYEQYF
TRBV5-4	TRBJ2-7	-	TRBD2	TGTGCCAGCAGCGCGGGGACTAGCGGGATTAGCTCCTACGAGCAGTACTTC	CASSAGTSGISSYEQYF
TRBV28	TRBJ1-3	-	TRBD1	TGTGCCAGCAGCCTACAGGGGGCTATCGCTGGAAACACCATATATTTT	CASSLQGAIAGNTIYF
TRBV19	TRBJ2-4	-	TRBD2	TGTGCCAGTAGTACCGCGGGACTAGCGCGGGACATTCAGTACTTC	CASSTAGLARDIQYF
TRBV18	TRBJ2-1	-	TRBD1	TGTGCCAGCTCACCACCGGGACAGGGATTTTGGCAGTTCTTC	CASSPPGQGFWQFF
TRBV4-1	TRBJ2-3	-	TRBD2	TGCGCCAGCAGCCAAGATCGGCTAACTAGCGGGCGCACAGATACGCAGTATTTT	CASSQDRLTSGRTDTQYF
TRBV6-6	TRBJ2-6	once	-	TGTGCCACCTCGGGACTCACCAACTCTGGGGCCAACGTCCTGACTTTC	CATSGLTNSGANVLTF
TRBV19	TRBJ1-4	-	TRBD1	TGTGCCAGTAGTGACAGGGTAAATGAAAAACTGTTTTTT	CASSDRVNEKLFF
TRBV19	TRBJ1-1	-	-	TGTGCCAGTAGGTTGACGGACGACACTGAAGCTTTCTTT	CASRLTDDTEAFF
TRBV2	TRBJ1-3	-	-	TGTGCCAGCAGTGAAGCGGGGGGCTCTGGAAACACCATATATTTT	CASSEAGGSGNTIYF
TRBV5-4	TRBJ1-1	once	-	TGTGCCAGCAGCAAACAGGGTTCGGAAGCTTTCTTT	CASSKQGSEAFF
TRBV7-9	TRBJ1-1	-	TRBD1	TGTGCCAGCAGCTGGGGGTCGGGACAGGAGGTAGCTTTCTTT	CASSWGSGQEVAFF
TRBV6-1	TRBJ1-1	-	-	TGTGCCAGCAGTACTGTCAGGAACACTGAAGCTTTCTTT	CASSTVRNTEAFF
TRBV7-2	TRBJ1-1	-	-	TGTGCCAGCAGCTTAGGGGCACAGGGTGAAGCTTTCTTT	CASSLGAQGEAFF
TRBV9	TRBJ2-1	-	TRBD1	TGTGCCAGCAACCCGGGACAGGGGTCCTACAATGAGCAGTTCTTC	CASNPGQGSYNEQFF
TRBV5-1	TRBJ1-1	-	-	TGCGCCAGCAGCCTCGCAGGGGTGCGGATGAACACTGAAGCTTTCTTT	CASSLAGVRMNTEAFF
TRBV20-1	TRBJ1-2	-	-	TGCAGTGCTAGTGAATATGGCTACACCTTC	CSASEYGYTF
TRBV6-4	TRBJ2-3	once	-	TGTGCCAGCAGTGCGACAGTTTCGAGCACAGATACGCAGTATTTT	CASSATVSSTDTQYF
TRBV6-4	TRBJ2-2	-	-	TGTGCCAGCAGTGACTCGGGGACCGGGGAGCTGTTTTTT	CASSDSGTGELFF
TRBV30	TRBJ2-1	-	TRBD2	TGTGCCTGGAGCCTGCAGACTAGCGGCCCAGTCAGGGAGCAGTTCTTC	CAWSLQTSGPVREQFF
TRBV19	TRBJ1-5	-	-	TGTGCCAGTATGATTCTGGGAGAGGGCAATCAGCCCCAGCATTTT	CASMILGEGNQPQHF
TRBV6-1	TRBJ1-5	-	-	TGTGCCAGCAGTGAAGCGCAACCAGGAGATCAGCCCCAGCATTTT	CASSEAQPGDQPQHF
TRBV7-3	TRBJ2-2	-	TRBD1	TGTGCCAGCAGCTCCCGACAGGGGATCAACACCGGGGAGCTGTTTTTT	CASSSRQGINTGELFF